This T cell receptor (beta chain) was sequenced in a study of blood T cell repertoires in COVID-19. Sequenced by immunoSEQ multiplex PCR; TCRdb stores in-frame clones only, minus some. Altogether under 200,000 clones are present, about four fifths being singletons, with the ten largest covering approximately 6.2%. Germline lookup yields CDR1 MNHEY and CDR2 SVGEGT. The V and J ends lost 0 bases and 6 bases respectively, with 9 bases between them. CDR3 size: 14 residues. The genes are TRBV6-2 or TRBV6-3 and TRBJ1-5; D remains unclear. The sequenced material came from peripheral blood. The source of this sequence is a man in his 70s with active or convalescent COVID-19. CDR3 sequence: CASSYSIGGQPQHF. The CDR3 DNA follows: TGTGCCAGCAGTTACTCGATTGGCGGTCAGCCCCAGCATTTT.